The 15 T cell receptor beta chains listed next were all sequenced from one sample in a study of blood T cells in healthy people across ages. With a J-beta primer mix and a sample-barcoded 5' primer, a second PCR ran 7 to 11 cycles. Using its own MiXCR run on the 5' RACE reads, TCRdb lists one record per CDR3 protein. Of more than 650,000 distinct CDR3 sequences listed, over 20% are singletons. Sequencing used blood. These receptors all come from a man aged 65 to 79 in good health.

This clonotype occurred a few times. The CDR3 loop reads CASSVARGGNEKLFF. The CDR3 DNA is TGTGCCAGCAGTGTAGCTAGAGGGGGTAATGAAAAACTGTTTTTT. The chain uses TRBV25-1 and TRBJ1-4, with a tentative D call TRBD1 (6 bases). Germline-derived CDR1 and CDR2 are MGHDK and SYGVNS. Trimming left V 4 bases short and J 4 bases short, with 13 bases between. This CDR3 is 15 amino acids long.

CDR3 coding DNA: TGCGCCAGCAGCTTTAACCGGGATTCCGGCTTGGGCTACACCTTC. Translating gives CASSFNRDSGLGYTF. This rearrangement joins TRBV5-1 to TRBJ1-2, with D uncertain. Germline CDR1 is SGHRS and CDR2 is YFSETQ. With 2 bases removed from V and 8 bases from J, the gap between germline ends came to 19 bases. The CDR3 runs to 15 residues.

The J gene is TRBJ2-1, the V gene TRBV4-1, with 8 nucleotides matching TRBD2. The DNA end favors TRBJ2-7, so the J call may be wrong. The germline V gene has CDR1 MGHRA and CDR2 YSYEKL. This CDR3 spans 16 amino acids. The CDR3 spells CASSQEERGNSYEQYF. CDR3 DNA: TGCGCCAGCAGCCAAGAAGAGCGGGGGAACTCCTACGAGCAGTACTTC.

This clonotype has at least ten counts. CDR3 protein: CASSYDTRPHISGNTIYF. The CDR3 region has the DNA TGTGCCAGCAGTTACGACACCCGTCCGCACATCTCTGGAAACACCATATATTTT. V and J are TRBV6-5 and TRBJ1-3; no clear D. The V and J ends lost 2 bases and 0 bases respectively, with 17 bases between them. CDR1 MNHEY and CDR2 SVGAGI come from the germline V gene. The CDR3 contains 18 residues.

This clonotype was recorded at least ten times. The genes are TRBV5-1 and TRBJ2-6; 7 nucleotides agree with TRBD1. This CDR3 region has 15 residues. Germline trimming cut 0 bases from V and 8 bases from J; bases unmatched to any gene: 5. The V gene's germline CDR1 is SGHRS and CDR2 YFSETQ. The CDR3 reads CASSLVQGETNVLTF. For the CDR3, the DNA is TGCGCCAGCAGCTTGGTTCAGGGGGAAACCAACGTCCTGACTTTC.

This clonotype occurred a few times. The chain links TRBV6-5 to TRBJ2-7; either TRBD1 or TRBD2 may fit D (5 bases each). CDR3 length: 13 amino acids. The V end lost 5 bases, the J end lost 3 bases, and 11 bases lay between the germline ends. CDR1 and CDR2 (germline): MNHEY, SVGAGI. CDR3 nucleotide sequence: TGTGCCAGCAGTGGGGACCGGGACTACGAGCAGTACGTC. Protein: CASSGDRDYEQYV.

This clonotype turned up a few times. The rearrangement links TRBV27 to TRBJ2-3; 8 nucleotides line up with TRBD2. Losses at the gene ends were 8 bases for V and 2 bases for J; bases not matched to a gene: 6. Per germline, CDR1 MNHEY and CDR2 SMNVEV (reference sequence). The CDR3 spans 14 residues. CDR3 nucleotides: TGTGCCAGCCGGCGGGGGGTTAACACAGATACGCAGTATTTT. Protein product: CASRRGVNTDTQYF.

This clonotype was found a few times. The chain combines TRBV10-3 with TRBJ1-2, with D uncertain. Germline assignment: CDR1 ENHRY and CDR2 SYGVKD. With 7 bases removed from V and 5 bases from J, the gap between germline ends came to 20 bases. There are 15 residues in the CDR3. The CDR3 spells CAINPSPDPIYGYTF. In DNA form, the CDR3 reads TGTGCCATCAACCCCTCCCCGGATCCGATATATGGCTACACCTTC.

The chain carries TRBV9 and TRBJ1-1, with D hard to call. Germline CDR1 reads SGDLS; CDR2 reads YYNGEE. Trimming removed 2 bases from V and 4 bases from J, with 9 bases in between. The CDR3 consists of 13 residues. CDR3 sequence: CASSVRFGTEAFF. CDR3 bases: TGTGCCAGCAGCGTCAGGTTCGGCACTGAAGCTTTCTTT. Using reference TRBV9 and TRBJ1-1 for the parts outside the CDR3, the full variable domain is DSGVTQTPKHLITATGQRVTLRCSPRSGDLSVYWYQQSLDQGLQFLIQYYNGEERAKGNILERFSAQQFPDLHSELNLSSLELGDSALYFCASSVRFGTEAFFGQGTRLTVV.

The chain is built from TRBV3-1 and TRBJ2-6; D unresolved. Looked up from germline, CDR1 is LGHDT and CDR2 is YNNKEL (reference sequence). There are 16 residues in the CDR3. V lost 2 bases and J 0 bases, leaving 8 bases between the germline ends. This CDR3 reads CASSQRAYSGANVLTF. DNA of the CDR3: TGTGCCAGCAGCCAACGGGCCTACTCTGGGGCCAACGTCCTGACTTTC. Full variable domain (outside the CDR3, taken from reference TRBV3-1 and TRBJ2-6): DTAVSQTPKYLVTQMGNDKSIKCEQNLGHDTMYWYKQDSKKFLKIMFSYNNKELIINETVPNRFSPKSPDKAHLNLHINSLELGDSAVYFCASSQRAYSGANVLTFGAGSRLTVL.

This sequence joins TRBV14 and TRBJ2-3; no definite D call. Germline CDR1 SGHDN, CDR2 FVKESK. The CDR3 runs 15 residues. The V end lost 1 base, the J end lost 3 bases, and 11 bases lay between the germline ends. For the CDR3, the DNA is TGTGCCAGCAGCCAAGTCGGCAGAAGGACAGATACGCAGTATTTT. This gives the protein CASSQVGRRTDTQYF.

CDR3 sequence reads: CASSLGSSGKDTQYF. As DNA, the CDR3 is TGTGCCAGCAGCTTAGGTTCTAGCGGGAAAGATACGCAGTATTTT. The chain combines TRBV7-7 with TRBJ2-3, with 9 bases identical to TRBD2. There are 15 residues in the CDR3. Germline V gene sequence: CDR1 SSHAT, CDR2 FNYEAQ (reference sequence). V was pared by 1 base and J by 5 bases, with 4 bases of the junction left unmatched.

This clonotype was detected once. The gene calls are TRBV15 and TRBJ2-5, with D maybe TRBD2 (5 bases). With 1 base removed from V and 5 bases from J, the gap between germline ends came to 11 bases. The CDR3 has 14 residues. Germline assignment: CDR1 LNHNV and CDR2 YYDKDF (reference sequence). The CDR3: CATSRVLEVETQYF. The DNA of the CDR3 is TGTGCCACCAGCAGAGTACTAGAGGTGGAGACCCAGTACTTC.

In this sample, this clonotype turned up a few times. The CDR3, as DNA: TGCAGCGTTGAAGGGGGGACAAACGAGCAGTACTTC. Translated, it gives CSVEGGTNEQYF. This chain joins TRBV29-1 and TRBJ2-7; D is perhaps TRBD1 (6 bases). Trimming left V 1 base short and J 5 bases short, with 9 bases between. Germline V CDR1 and CDR2: SQVTM, ANQGSEA. The length of the CDR3 is 12 residues.

This clonotype was found a few times. The V and J genes are TRBV6-6 and TRBJ2-1; no firm D call. The end of the DNA is better explained by TRBJ2-5, so the J call may be wrong. The CDR3 totals 14 residues. Germline lookup yields CDR1 MNHNY and CDR2 SVGAGI (reference sequence). The CDR3: CASSYSGTQETQYF. The CDR3 coding sequence is TGTGCCAGCAGTTACTCGGGAACCCAAGAGACCCAGTACTTC.